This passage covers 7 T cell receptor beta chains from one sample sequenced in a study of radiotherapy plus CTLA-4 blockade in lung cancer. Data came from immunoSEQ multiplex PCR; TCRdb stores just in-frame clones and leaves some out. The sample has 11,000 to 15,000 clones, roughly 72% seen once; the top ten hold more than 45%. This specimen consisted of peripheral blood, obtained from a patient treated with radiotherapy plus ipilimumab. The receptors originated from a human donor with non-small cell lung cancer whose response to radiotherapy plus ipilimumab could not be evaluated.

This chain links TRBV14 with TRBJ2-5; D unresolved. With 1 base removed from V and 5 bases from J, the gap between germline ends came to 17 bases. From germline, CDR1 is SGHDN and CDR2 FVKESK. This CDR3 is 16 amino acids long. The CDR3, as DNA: TGTGCCAGCAGCCAAGCTCGCTCCGTGATCAGGGAGACCCAGTACTTC. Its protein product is CASSQARSVIRETQYF.

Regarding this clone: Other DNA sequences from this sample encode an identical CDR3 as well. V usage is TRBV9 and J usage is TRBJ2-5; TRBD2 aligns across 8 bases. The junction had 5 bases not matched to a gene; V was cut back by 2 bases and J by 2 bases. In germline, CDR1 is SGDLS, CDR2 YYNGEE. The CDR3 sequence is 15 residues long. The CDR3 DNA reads TGTGCCAGCAGCGTGCTCAGCGGGGGTCAAGAGACCCAGTACTTC. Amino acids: CASSVLSGGQETQYF.

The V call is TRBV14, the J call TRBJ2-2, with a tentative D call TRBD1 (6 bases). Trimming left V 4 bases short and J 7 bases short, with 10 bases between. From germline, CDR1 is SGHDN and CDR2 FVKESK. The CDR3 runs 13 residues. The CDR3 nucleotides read TGTGCCAGCAGCCTGGGGGCTGGCGGGGAGCTGTTTTTT. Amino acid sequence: CASSLGAGGELFF.

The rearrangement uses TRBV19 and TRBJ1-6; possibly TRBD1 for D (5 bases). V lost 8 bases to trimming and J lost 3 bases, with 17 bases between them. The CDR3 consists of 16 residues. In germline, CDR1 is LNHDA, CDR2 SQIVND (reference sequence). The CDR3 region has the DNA TGTGCCAGTCTGCCTGGGGGGGAAGGCTATAATTCACCCCTCCACTTT. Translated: CASLPGGEGYNSPLHF.

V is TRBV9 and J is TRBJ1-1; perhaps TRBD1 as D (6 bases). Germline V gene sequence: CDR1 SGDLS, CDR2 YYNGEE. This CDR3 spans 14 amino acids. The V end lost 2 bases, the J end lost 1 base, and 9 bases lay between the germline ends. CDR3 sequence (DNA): TGTGCCAGCAGCGTCGCACAGGGGAACACTGAAGCTTTCTTT. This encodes CASSVAQGNTEAFF.

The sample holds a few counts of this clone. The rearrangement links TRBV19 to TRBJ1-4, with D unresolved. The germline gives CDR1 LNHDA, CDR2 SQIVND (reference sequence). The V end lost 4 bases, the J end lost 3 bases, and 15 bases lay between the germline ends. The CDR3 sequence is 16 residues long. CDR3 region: CASSTLAGNSNEKLFF. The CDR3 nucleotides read TGTGCCAGTAGTACGCTAGCGGGGAACTCTAATGAAAAACTGTTTTTT.

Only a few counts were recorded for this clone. The CDR3 region is CASSLTGGALSTDTQYF. CDR3 DNA: TGTGCCAGCAGCCTGACCGGGGGGGCCCTTTCCACAGATACGCAGTATTTT. This chain links TRBV5-6 with TRBJ2-3, with TRBD2 matching over 8 bases. V shed 4 bases and J 2 bases; nucleotides not matched to a gene: 12. The V gene's germline CDR1 is SGHDT and CDR2 YYEEEE. The CDR3 contains 17 residues. Full variable domain (remainder filled in from reference TRBV5-6 and TRBJ2-3): DAGVTQSPTHLIKTRGQQVTLRCSPKSGHDTVSWYQQALGQGPQFIFQYYEEEERQRGNFPDRFSGHQFPNYSSELNVNALLLGDSALYLCASSLTGGALSTDTQYFGPGTRLTVL.